What follows describes a single T cell receptor (beta chain). As yet, its antigen is unknown. This entry belongs to a study of beta chain features in type 1 diabetes. The study, taken as a whole, reports: Junctions at VDJ sites from type 1 diabetes patients had fewer insertions and more deletions.

Expressed TCRB transcripts were sequenced because the isolated RNA had all been reverse transcribed beforehand. The data were produced by immunoSEQ multiplex PCR, yet TCRdb's version contains in-frame clones alone and is incomplete. This table has roughly 42,000 clones, about 50% appearing once. CDR3 size: 17 residues. The J segment lost 1 base and the V segment lost 1 base, leaving 5 bases of the junction unmatched. Per germline, CDR1 SGHTA and CDR2 FQGNSA. This receptor was identified in a woman aged 25 to 39 in good health. Material for sequencing was stem cell memory CD4+ T cells from blood. The chain joins TRBV7-2 to TRBJ2-2; TRBD2 matches at 8 bases. CDR3: CASSLDWAGGNTGELFF. The CDR3 DNA reads TGTGCCAGCAGCTTAGATTGGGCGGGAGGGAACACCGGGGAGCTGTTTTTT.